This TCR beta chain came from a study of CD8 T cells in ankylosing spondylitis. A note on this clonotype: The antigen is undetermined.

Libraries of TCR beta came from quantitative 5'-RACE with molecular barcodes. TCRdb itself ran the 5' RACE reads through MiXCR, one entry per CDR3 protein. The table includes some 400,000 distinct CDR3 sequences, approximately 20% detected once. Overall study results and limits: Reports say disease-linked clones showed up significantly more in matched ankylosing spondylitis synovial fluid. With a CD8+ phenotype, disease-linked clones were relatively rare in peripheral blood. Made up of about eight highly homologous variants, a TCR beta motif appeared characteristic of ankylosing spondylitis blood. Previously reported in reactive arthritis synovial fluid and blood were some of the motif variants.

The CDR3 is made up of 14 amino acids. Germline V gene data show CDR1 as MNHEY and CDR2 as SVGAGI. V shed 4 bases and J shed 1 base, with 9 bases lying between them. This sequence was found in a male donor with ankylosing spondylitis. This chain links TRBV6-5 with TRBJ2-3; D is uncertain. Sequencing was performed on blood, either unsorted or a sorted T cell fraction (not recorded which). The CDR3 is CASSSPDGTDTQYF. CDR3 coding DNA: TGTGCCAGCAGTTCGCCTGATGGCACAGATACGCAGTATTTT.